Presented here are 25 T cell receptor beta chains from one specimen sequenced in a study of T cell responses to AZD1222 COVID-19 vaccine. Sequencing used immunoSEQ multiplex PCR; TCRdb keeps in-frame clones, though not all of them. The top ten clones hold roughly 7.4% of a sample with around 110,000 clones, about 88% of them seen once. The sample consisted of peripheral blood, taken on day 0 of AZD1222 vaccination. These receptor sequences come from an adult in good health.

The chain combines TRBV5-1 with TRBJ2-1, with no clear D. The CDR3 has 15 amino acids. The germline V and J ends were trimmed by 0 bases and 0 bases, with 7 bases remaining between them. Germline V CDR1 and CDR2: SGHRS, YFSETQ. CDR3: CASSLGTSSYNEQFF. CDR3 DNA sequence: TGCGCCAGCAGCTTGGGGACGAGCTCCTACAATGAGCAGTTCTTC.

This rearrangement joins TRBV29-1 to TRBJ2-5; D may be TRBD1 or TRBD2 (6 bases each). CDR3 length: 15 amino acids. Germline-derived CDR1 and CDR2 are SQVTM and ANQGSEA. Deletions cut 4 bases from V and 5 bases from J, with 20 bases between. The CDR3 nucleotides read TGCAGCGTTGCCAGGGGAGGAGGTAGGAAGGAGACCCAGTACTTC. Protein sequence: CSVARGGGRKETQYF. The complete variable domain, with remaining parts taken from reference TRBV29-1 and TRBJ2-5, reads SAVISQKPSRDICQRGTSLTIQCQVDSQVTMMFWYRQQPGQSLTLIATANQGSEATYESGFVIDKFPISRPNLTFSTLTVSNMSPEDSSIYLCSVARGGGRKETQYFGPGTRLLVL.

The chain recombines TRBV27 with TRBJ1-1; unclear D gene. The germline CDR1 and CDR2 sequences are MNHEY and SMNVEV (reference sequence). The CDR3 consists of 14 residues. Trimming pared 6 bases from V and 0 bases from J, leaving 11 bases between. The CDR3 DNA reads TGTGCCAGCAGAACCCGGGCCCTGAACACTGAAGCTTTCTTT. It encodes CASRTRALNTEAFF.

A single count supports this clone. V and J are TRBV28 and TRBJ2-1; D not certain. CDR1 MDHEN and CDR2 SYDVKM come from the germline V gene. This CDR3 region has 12 residues. The V end lost 6 bases, the J end lost 8 bases, and 11 bases lay between the germline ends. Written as DNA, the CDR3 is TGTGCCAGCAGGAGTCAAATCGATGAGCAGTTCTTC. Residues: CASRSQIDEQFF.

V is TRBV19 and J is TRBJ1-5, with D uncertain. The germline V gene encodes CDR1 LNHDA and CDR2 SQIVND (reference sequence). The CDR3 length is 15 residues. The V and J ends lost 5 bases and 6 bases respectively, with 17 bases between them. The CDR3 nucleotides are TGTGCCAGTAGTGACGTGGGTACCGAAAGTCAGCCCCAGCATTTT. Amino acid sequence: CASSDVGTESQPQHF.

The V call is TRBV9, the J call TRBJ2-2; D remains unclear. The CDR3 has 16 amino acids. Germline CDR1 and CDR2: SGDLS and YYNGEE. V lost 3 bases and J 1 base, leaving 13 bases between the germline ends. The CDR3 coding sequence is TGTGCCAGCAGCGGCAACCGGACGGGGAACACCGGGGAGCTGTTTTTT. Its translation is CASSGNRTGNTGELFF.

The rearrangement links TRBV28 to TRBJ1-2; D uncertain. The CDR3 runs to 13 residues. Germline lookup yields CDR1 MDHEN and CDR2 SYDVKM. Trimming took off 3 bases at V and 6 bases at J, with 11 bases between the two ends. The CDR3 loop is CASSFRQNHGYTF. The CDR3 bases are TGTGCCAGCAGTTTCAGGCAGAACCATGGCTACACCTTC.

The rearrangement links TRBV11-2 to TRBJ1-2, with D maybe TRBD1 (6 bases). Trimming took off 3 bases at V and 4 bases at J, with 15 bases between the two ends. The CDR3 is 15 amino acids. Germline V lookup: CDR1 SGHAT, CDR2 FQNNGV. The CDR3 is CASSLGGQGIYGYTF. The CDR3, as DNA: TGTGCCAGCAGCTTGGGGGGGCAGGGGATCTATGGCTACACCTTC.

V and J are TRBV2 and TRBJ2-1; 7 bases align to TRBD2. V lost 4 bases and J lost 5; bases outside the gene matches: 14. The germline V gene encodes CDR1 SNHLY and CDR2 FYNNEI. The CDR3 runs 17 residues. The CDR3 DNA reads TGTGCCAGCAGTGGCCCCCTGGGGGAGGGGTGGGACAATGAGCAGTTCTTC. It translates to CASSGPLGEGWDNEQFF.

V usage is TRBV18 and J usage is TRBJ2-7; tentative D call: TRBD2 (6 bases). Looked up from germline, CDR1 is KGHSH and CDR2 is LQKENI. Between the trimmed V and J ends, which lost 0 bases and 4 bases, there was a span of 7 bases. The CDR3 is made up of 13 amino acids. The CDR3 DNA sequence: TGTGCCAGCTCACCACCGGAGGGTTACGAGCAGTACTTC. It specifies CASSPPEGYEQYF.

CDR3 amino acids: CASSLRGQQKQFF. Here the CDR3 DNA reads TGTGCCAGCAGCTTAAGGGGACAGCAAAAGCAGTTCTTC. V and J are TRBV7-2 and TRBJ2-1, with 7 bases identical to TRBD1. From germline, CDR1 is SGHTA and CDR2 FQGNSA. The CDR3 has 13 residues. With 2 bases clipped from V and 11 bases from J, the junction kept 6 bases outside the gene matches.

The chain joins TRBV27 to TRBJ1-3; D ambiguous. CDR1 MNHEY and CDR2 SMNVEV come from the germline V gene (reference sequence). With 6 bases removed from V and 3 bases from J, the gap between germline ends came to 9 bases. The CDR3 is made up of 13 amino acids. The CDR3 region is CASRNVGGNTIYF. The CDR3 DNA reads TGTGCCAGCAGGAACGTAGGTGGAAACACCATATATTTT.

The rearrangement links TRBV7-3 to TRBJ2-1, with 8 bases matching TRBD2. Germline V CDR1 and CDR2: SGHTA, FQGTGA. The CDR3 runs 17 residues. The V gene end was trimmed by 2 bases and the J gene end by 0 bases; junction bases not matched to a gene: 6. CDR3 sequence: CASSLRAGGSSYNEQFF. CDR3 sequence (DNA): TGTGCCAGCAGCTTACGGGCGGGAGGTAGCTCCTACAATGAGCAGTTCTTC.

The V gene is TRBV19, the J gene TRBJ2-1, with D perhaps given as TRBD1 or TRBD2 (7 bases each). V was cut by 4 bases and J by 5 bases, with 12 bases left in between. The CDR3 extends over 14 amino acids. Germline CDR1 LNHDA, CDR2 SQIVND (reference sequence). The CDR3: CASSRQGLNNEQFF. CDR3 bases: TGTGCCAGTAGTAGACAGGGACTAAACAATGAGCAGTTCTTC.

V gene TRBV28 combines with J gene TRBJ2-1, with 9 bases lining up with TRBD2. The CDR3 runs 14 residues. Germline values: CDR1 MDHEN, CDR2 SYDVKM. V shed 6 bases, J shed 5 bases, and the junction held 5 bases outside the gene matches. CDR3 region: CASSSGLAHNEQFF. CDR3 nucleotide sequence: TGTGCCAGCAGCTCGGGACTAGCCCACAATGAGCAGTTCTTC.

V and J are TRBV6-5 and TRBJ1-5; maybe TRBD1 (6 bases). CDR3 length: 13 residues. Germline loops: CDR1 MNHEY, CDR2 SVGAGI. V dropped 8 bases and J dropped 0 bases, with 8 bases sitting between them. CDR3 sequence (DNA): TGTGCCAGCCTGGACAGTAGCAATCAGCCCCAGCATTTT. Protein product: CASLDSSNQPQHF.

This chain connects TRBV5-4 to TRBJ1-2; tentatively, D is TRBD1 (5 bases). The CDR3 has 14 amino acids. The germline V gene has CDR1 SGHNT and CDR2 YYREEE (reference sequence). Trimming removed 4 bases at V and 4 bases at J, with 14 bases between. The CDR3 here is CASSLGDGPYGYTF. CDR3 in DNA: TGTGCCAGCAGCCTTGGGGACGGACCCTATGGCTACACCTTC.

In this sample, this clone turned up once. This chain joins TRBV3-1 (or the pseudogene TRBV3-2) and TRBJ1-3; D unclear. The ends were cut back, 2 bases at V and 4 bases at J, with 6 bases in the middle. This CDR3 has 13 amino acids. In germline, CDR1 is LGHDT, CDR2 YNNKEL (reference sequence). The CDR3 here is CASSQSRGNTIYF. The CDR3 bases are TGTGCCAGCAGCCAATCACGGGGAAACACCATATATTTT.

The chain links TRBV4-2 to TRBJ1-5; D is undetermined. This CDR3 has 15 residues. CDR1 and CDR2 from the germline V gene are LGHNA and YNFKEQ. V shed 0 bases and J shed 8 bases, with 14 bases lying between them. The CDR3 DNA follows: TGTGCCAGCAGCCAAGATGGGCGGTCTGAAGAGCCCCAGCATTTT. Translating it yields CASSQDGRSEEPQHF.

The chain combines TRBV30 with TRBJ1-6; 8 nucleotides agree with TRBD1. With 2 bases clipped from V and 7 bases from J, the junction kept 7 bases outside the gene matches. Germline CDR1 reads GTSNPN; CDR2 reads SVGIG (reference sequence). The length of the CDR3 is 15 residues. The CDR3 is CAWSLFTGGNSPLHF. CDR3 coding DNA: TGTGCCTGGAGTCTGTTTACAGGGGGAAATTCACCCCTCCACTTT.

This clone appeared a single time. The rearrangement links TRBV7-2 to TRBJ2-7; TRBD2 aligns across 10 bases. The J segment lost 5 bases and the V segment lost 4 bases, leaving 8 bases of the junction unmatched. CDR1 SGHTA and CDR2 FQGNSA come from the germline V gene. The CDR3 loop spans 15 amino acids. CDR3 DNA: TGTGCCAGCAGCTCTTTAGCGGGAGGCGGCCACGAGCAGTACTTC. It encodes CASSSLAGGGHEQYF.

This chain uses TRBV20-1 with TRBJ2-7; the D is unclear. Germline CDR1 is DFQATT and CDR2 is SNEGSKA (reference sequence). V was shortened by 3 bases and J by 0 bases, with 15 bases between the two germline ends. The CDR3 has 15 amino acids. DNA of the CDR3: TGCAGTGCTAGTAGAAGTCCGCGGAGCTCCTACGAGCAGTACTTC. It specifies CSASRSPRSSYEQYF.

The rearrangement links TRBV12-3 or TRBV12-4 to TRBJ1-5; perhaps TRBD1 as D (5 bases). Trimming removed 10 bases at V and 0 bases at J, with 10 bases between. CDR3 length: 13 amino acids. The CDR3: CAITGNSNQPQHF. The CDR3 bases are TGTGCCATTACAGGCAATAGCAATCAGCCCCAGCATTTT.

The J gene is TRBJ2-7, the V gene TRBV9; D is perhaps TRBD1 (6 bases). The CDR3 loop spans 16 amino acids. The ends were cut back, 0 bases at V and 0 bases at J, with 13 bases in the middle. Per the germline V gene, CDR1 is SGDLS and CDR2 is YYNGEE. The CDR3 DNA follows: TGTGCCAGCAGCGTAGCGGAAAGGGGGACCTCCTACGAGCAGTACTTC. Its protein product is CASSVAERGTSYEQYF.

The rearrangement joins TRBV5-4 to TRBJ1-4; D call uncertain. Between the trimmed V and J ends, which lost 0 bases and 6 bases, there was a span of 0 bases. Germline lookup yields CDR1 SGHNT and CDR2 YYREEE (reference sequence). CDR3 size: 11 residues. CDR3 bases: TGTGCCAGCAGCTTGGATGAAAAACTGTTTTTT. This translates into CASSLDEKLFF.